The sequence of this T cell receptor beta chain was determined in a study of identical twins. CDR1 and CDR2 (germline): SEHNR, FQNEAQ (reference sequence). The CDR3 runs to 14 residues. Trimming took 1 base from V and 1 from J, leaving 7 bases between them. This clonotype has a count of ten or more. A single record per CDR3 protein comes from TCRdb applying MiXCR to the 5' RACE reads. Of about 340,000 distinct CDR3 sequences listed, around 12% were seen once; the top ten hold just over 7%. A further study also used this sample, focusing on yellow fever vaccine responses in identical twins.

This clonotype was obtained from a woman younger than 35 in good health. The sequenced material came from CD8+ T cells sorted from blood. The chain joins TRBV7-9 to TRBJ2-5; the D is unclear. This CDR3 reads CASSLVSSQETQYF. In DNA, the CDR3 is TGTGCCAGCAGCTTAGTTAGCAGCCAAGAGACCCAGTACTTC.